The clone carrying this T cell receptor beta chain is a singleton in its sample. This record belongs to a study of blood T cell repertoires in COVID-19. Study as a whole: Italy, Spain and the United States were the sources of the convalescent and acute COVID-19 samples.

From germline, CDR1 is SGHRS and CDR2 YFSETQ. V was pared by 4 bases and J by 3 bases, with 6 bases of the junction left unmatched. The CDR3 has 15 residues. In the original workflow: Reference gene primer amplification yielded estimated nucleated cell counts. This table comes from immunoSEQ multiplex PCR, and its TCRdb copy is limited to in-frame clones, with some not included. That table gives V, J and clone size, and the DNA gave D and trimming. This table has roughly 190,000 clones, 87% appearing once. This chain links TRBV5-1 with TRBJ2-7; 11 bases align to TRBD2. This sequence originates from a man between 18 and 29 years old with active or convalescent COVID-19. The specimen was peripheral blood. The chain's CDR3 is CASSGGLAAFYEQYF. CDR3 nucleotide sequence: TGCGCCAGCAGCGGGGGACTAGCGGCGTTCTACGAGCAGTACTTC.